A selection of T cell receptor beta chains follows, all from one sample in a study of T-cell memory formation after mild COVID-19. TCRdb used MiXCR to reprocess the 5' RACE reads, holding one entry per CDR3 protein. The sample holds about 320,000 distinct CDR3 sequences; 13% to 15% are singletons and the top ten take around 20%. Sequencing was performed on PBMCs or a T cell subset sorted from them (not recorded which). The source of these receptors is a young man who had mild COVID-19 (a few samples of this study predate the infection). Cell type and time point are not known. Both conserved end residues are part of each CDR3. Each record gives: J gene, V gene, clone size, D gene, CDR3 protein, CDR3 DNA. The D gene is left open where the match is weak. Not all rows give a size; the values are once, few, many and, for expanded clones, a class.

J: TRBJ1-1; V: TRBV7-8; size: few; D: NA; CDR3: CASSLARVLSNTEAFF; DNA: TGTGCCAGCAGCTTAGCGCGCGTTTTATCGAACACTGAAGCTTTCTTT
J: TRBJ2-3; V: TRBV5-1; size: NA; D: NA; CDR3: CASSRSWGSTDTQYF; DNA: TGCGCCAGCAGCCGGAGTTGGGGGAGCACAGATACGCAGTATTTT
J: TRBJ2-3; V: TRBV2; size: few; D: TRBD2; CDR3: CASSIQRGSAGDTQYF; DNA: TGTGCCAGCAGTATTCAGCGGGGGTCCGCGGGGGATACGCAGTATTTT
J: TRBJ2-1; V: TRBV6-6; size: NA; D: TRBD2; CDR3: CASSYGLAGGPNEQFF; DNA: TGTGCCAGCAGTTACGGGTTAGCGGGGGGGCCGAATGAGCAGTTCTTC
J: TRBJ1-2; V: TRBV3-1; size: NA; D: NA; CDR3: CASSQGPYYGYTF; DNA: TGTGCCAGCAGCCAGGGACCCTACTATGGCTACACCTTC
J: TRBJ2-6; V: TRBV5-1; size: NA; D: NA; CDR3: CASSLEGTSWGANVLTF; DNA: TGCGCCAGCAGCTTGGAGGGCACCTCTTGGGGGGCCAACGTCCTGACTTTC
J: TRBJ2-5; V: TRBV5-1; size: few; D: NA; CDR3: CASRAGARETQYF; DNA: TGCGCCAGCAGGGCAGGGGCACGGGAGACCCAGTACTTC
J: TRBJ2-1; V: TRBV7-8; size: NA; D: TRBD1; CDR3: CASSLNGVEGQGIDEQFF; DNA: TGTGCCAGCAGCTTAAATGGGGTCGAAGGACAGGGAATCGATGAGCAGTTCTTC
J: TRBJ2-7; V: TRBV29-1; size: few; D: TRBD2; CDR3: CSVGPSGGEQYF; DNA: TGCAGCGTTGGTCCAAGCGGGGGCGAGCAGTACTTC
J: TRBJ1-2; V: TRBV7-2; size: NA; D: TRBD1; CDR3: CASRGQGRIGGGYTF; DNA: TGTGCCAGCAGGGGACAGGGTCGTATAGGCGGGGGCTACACCTTC
J: TRBJ2-5; V: TRBV4-3; size: many; D: TRBD1; CDR3: CASSQDWHRGETQYF; DNA: TGCGCCAGCAGCCAAGATTGGCACAGGGGAGAGACCCAGTACTTC
J: TRBJ2-5; V: TRBV5-6; size: NA; D: NA; CDR3: CASSGPDLQETQYF; DNA: TGTGCCAGCAGCGGCCCGGACCTACAAGAGACCCAGTACTTC
J: TRBJ1-2; V: TRBV6-2/TRBV6-3; size: NA; D: NA; CDR3: CASSSLTISGYTF; DNA: TGTGCCAGCAGTTCCCTCACCATCTCTGGCTACACCTTC